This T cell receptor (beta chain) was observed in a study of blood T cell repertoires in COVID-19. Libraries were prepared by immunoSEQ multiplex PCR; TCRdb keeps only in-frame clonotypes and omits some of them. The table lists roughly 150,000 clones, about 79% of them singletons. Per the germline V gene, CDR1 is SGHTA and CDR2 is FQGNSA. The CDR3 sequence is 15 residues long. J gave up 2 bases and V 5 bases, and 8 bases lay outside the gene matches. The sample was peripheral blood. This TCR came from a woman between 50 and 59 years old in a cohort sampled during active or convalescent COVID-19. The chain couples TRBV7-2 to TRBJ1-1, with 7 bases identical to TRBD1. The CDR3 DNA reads TGTGCCAGCAGCCCCTGGACAGGTGCCAACACTGAAGCTTTCTTT. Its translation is CASSPWTGANTEAFF.